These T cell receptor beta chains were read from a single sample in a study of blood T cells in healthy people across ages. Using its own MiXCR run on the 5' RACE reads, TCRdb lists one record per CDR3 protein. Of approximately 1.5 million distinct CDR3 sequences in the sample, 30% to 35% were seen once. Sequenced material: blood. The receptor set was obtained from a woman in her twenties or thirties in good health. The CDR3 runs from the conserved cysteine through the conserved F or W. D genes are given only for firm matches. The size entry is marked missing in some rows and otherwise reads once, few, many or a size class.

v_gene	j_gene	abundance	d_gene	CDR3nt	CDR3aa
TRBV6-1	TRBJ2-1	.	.	TGTGCCAGCAATCCAGCGGAGTTGGGGTACAATGAGCAGTTCTTC	CASNPAELGYNEQFF
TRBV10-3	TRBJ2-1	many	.	TGTGCCATCTGGTCCGGTGGCACTAGTGAGCAGTTCTTC	CAIWSGGTSEQFF
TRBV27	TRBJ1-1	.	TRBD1	TGTGCCAGCAGTTCCCGGGACAGGTGGAACACTGAAGCTTTCTTT	CASSSRDRWNTEAFF
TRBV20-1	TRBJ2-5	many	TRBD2	TGCAGTGCAGAAGGGACTAGCGGAGAAGAGACCCAGTACTTC	CSAEGTSGEETQYF
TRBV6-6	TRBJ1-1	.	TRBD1	TGTGCCAGCAGTCAGAAACCACAGGGGTTTGGGACTGAAGCTTTCTTT	CASSQKPQGFGTEAFF
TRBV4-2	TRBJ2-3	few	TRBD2	TGTGCCAGCAGCCAATACATAGCGGGACGCACAGATACGCAGTATTTT	CASSQYIAGRTDTQYF
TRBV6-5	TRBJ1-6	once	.	TGTGCCAGCAGCCTCACGGGGTTTGACTCACCCCTCCACTTT	CASSLTGFDSPLHF
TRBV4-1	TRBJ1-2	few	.	TGCGCCAGCAGCCAAGAATGGAGGAGTTATGGCTACACCTTC	CASSQEWRSYGYTF
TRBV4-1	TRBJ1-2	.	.	TGCGCCAGCAGCCAAGATCGGGGGGCGCAGGTCAGACTGGGTGGCTACACCTTC	CASSQDRGAQVRLGGYTF
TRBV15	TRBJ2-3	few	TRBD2	TGTGCCACCAGCAGAGCCGAGTGGGAGGGTCGGACAGATACGCAGTATTTT	CATSRAEWEGRTDTQYF
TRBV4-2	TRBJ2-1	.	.	TGTGCCAGCAGCCAGGCGGGGTATGCCAATGAGCAGTTCTTC	CASSQAGYANEQFF
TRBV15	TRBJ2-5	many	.	TGTGCCACCAGCAGAGTGGGACGTAACCAAGAGACCCAGTACTTC	CATSRVGRNQETQYF
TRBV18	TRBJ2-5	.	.	TGTGCCAGCTCACCACGGACTTTAGAGACCCAGTACTTC	CASSPRTLETQYF
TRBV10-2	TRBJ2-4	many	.	TGCGCCAGCGGAGAAACAGGGAGACCTGACATTCAGTACTTC	CASGETGRPDIQYF
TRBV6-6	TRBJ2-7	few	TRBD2	TGTGCCAGCAGTTACTCGAGGCAGCTAGCGGGCGCCTACGAGCAGTACTTC	CASSYSRQLAGAYEQYF
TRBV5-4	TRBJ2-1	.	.	TGTGCCAGCAGCTGGGTTGACGCTGAGCAGTTCTTC	CASSWVDAEQFF
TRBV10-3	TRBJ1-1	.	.	TGTGCCATCAGTAATTTTGAGGGGAACACTGAAGCTTTCTTT	CAISNFEGNTEAFF
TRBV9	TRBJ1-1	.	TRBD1	TGTGCTAGCAGCCCCAACTCAGGGGGCCTCACTGAAGCTTTCTTT	CASSPNSGGLTEAFF
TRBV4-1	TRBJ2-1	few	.	TGCGCCAGCAGCCAGACCGTCGGCGAGCAGTTCTTC	CASSQTVGEQFF
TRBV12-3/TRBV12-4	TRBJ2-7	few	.	TGTGCCAGCCTCAATTCCGGCGAGCAGTACTTC	CASLNSGEQYF
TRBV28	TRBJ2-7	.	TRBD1	TGTGCCAGCAGTTTTGAGGGGGCGAGGTACGAGCAGTACTTC	CASSFEGARYEQYF
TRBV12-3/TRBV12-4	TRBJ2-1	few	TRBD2	TGTGCCAGCAGTTTTAGCGGGAGGGCCTACAATGAGCAGTTCTTC	CASSFSGRAYNEQFF
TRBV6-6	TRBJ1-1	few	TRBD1	TGTGCCAGCAGTGTACGACAGGGGGTGAACACTGAAGCTTTCTTT	CASSVRQGVNTEAFF
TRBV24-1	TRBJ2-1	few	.	TGTGCCACCAGTGACCTCCCGCGACAGATGAGCTCCTACAATGAACAGTTCTTC	CATSDLPRQMSSYNEQFF
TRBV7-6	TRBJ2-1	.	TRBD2	TGTGCCAGCAGCGCGACTAGCGGGAGGACCAATGAGCAGTTCTTC	CASSATSGRTNEQFF
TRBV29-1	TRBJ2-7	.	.	TGCAGCGGGCGGGACAACTCCTACGAGCAGGACTTC	CSGRDNSYEQDF
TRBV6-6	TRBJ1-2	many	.	TGTGCCAGCAGTTACTCGACGGAGAACTATGGCTACACCTTC	CASSYSTENYGYTF
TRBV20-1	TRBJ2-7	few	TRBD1	TGCAGTGCTAGATCCACAGGGGCCTACGAGCAGTACTTC	CSARSTGAYEQYF
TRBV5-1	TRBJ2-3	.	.	TGCGCCAGCAGCTGGACCCCTCGAGATACGCAGTATTTT	CASSWTPRDTQYF
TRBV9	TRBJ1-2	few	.	TGTGCCAGCAGCGTAGCTACGGGTTCTTATGGCTACACCTTC	CASSVATGSYGYTF
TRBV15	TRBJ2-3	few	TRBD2	TGTGCCACGCACCCTAAGGGCGGGGGGGCTGTCGATACGCAGTATTTT	CATHPKGGGAVDTQYF
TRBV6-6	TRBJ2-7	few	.	TGTGCCAGCAGTACGCCCCTCAACGAGCAGTACTTC	CASSTPLNEQYF
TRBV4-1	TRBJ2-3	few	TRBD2	TGCGCCAGCAGCCAAGATAGTGGGCCGGGGGGGCTGGATACGCAGTATTTT	CASSQDSGPGGLDTQYF
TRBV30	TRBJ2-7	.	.	TGTGCCTGGAGTAGGGGGGGGTCCTACGAGCAGTACTTC	CAWSRGGSYEQYF
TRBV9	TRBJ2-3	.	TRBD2	TGTGCCAGCAGCGTAGCGCTAGCGGCACACACAGATACGCAGTATTTT	CASSVALAAHTDTQYF
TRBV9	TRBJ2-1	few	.	TGTGCCAGCAGCGTAGACGGGGATACCTACAATGAGCAGTTCTTC	CASSVDGDTYNEQFF
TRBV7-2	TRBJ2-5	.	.	TGTGCCAGCAGCTTAGAGAGTATCCAGTACTTC	CASSLESIQYF
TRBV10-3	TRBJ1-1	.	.	TGTGCCATCAGTGAGTTGGGGGGAAGGGGCACTGAAGCTTTCTTT	CAISELGGRGTEAFF
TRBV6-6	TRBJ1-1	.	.	TGTGCCAGCAGGACAATGCTCGCTGAAGCTTTCTTT	CASRTMLAEAFF
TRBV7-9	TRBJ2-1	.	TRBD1	TGTGCCAGCAGCTTAGCGTTCGGGACAGCGAGGGGCTCCTACAATGAGCAGTTCTTC	CASSLAFGTARGSYNEQFF
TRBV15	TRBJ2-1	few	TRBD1	TGTGCCACCAGCACGCCTTCGACAGGGGCGAATGAGCAGTTCTTC	CATSTPSTGANEQFF
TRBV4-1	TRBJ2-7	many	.	TGCGCCAGCAGCCAAGATCGCAGCAGGGGTCTGGGTGAGCAGTACTTC	CASSQDRSRGLGEQYF
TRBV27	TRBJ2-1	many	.	TGTGCCAGCAGGACTAGCTACAATGAGCAGTTCTTC	CASRTSYNEQFF
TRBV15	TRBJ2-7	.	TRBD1	TGTGCCACCAGCAGTCGTGGGGGACAGGCTAACTACGAGCAGTACTTC	CATSSRGGQANYEQYF
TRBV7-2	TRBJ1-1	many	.	TGTGCCAGCAGCGAGGGTTGGACTGAAGCTTTCTTT	CASSEGWTEAFF
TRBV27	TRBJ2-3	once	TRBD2	TGTGCCAGCAGTTTATCGTGGCTAGCGGAAGACCTTTCAGATACGCAGTATTTT	CASSLSWLAEDLSDTQYF
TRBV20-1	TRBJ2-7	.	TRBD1	TGCAGTGCTAGCGCCCGGGACAGCTCCTACGAGCAGTACTTC	CSASARDSSYEQYF
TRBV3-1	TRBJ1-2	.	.	TGTGCCAGCAGCCAAGATGTCCAGGGAACTAACTATGGCTACACCTTC	CASSQDVQGTNYGYTF
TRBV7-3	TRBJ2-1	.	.	TGTGCCAGCAGCCACCTGACCGGGGGCGCACACATGAATGAGCAGTTCTTC	CASSHLTGGAHMNEQFF
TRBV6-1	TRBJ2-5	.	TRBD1	TGTGCCAGCAGTGGACGGACAGGGAGGGAGACCCAGTACTTC	CASSGRTGRETQYF
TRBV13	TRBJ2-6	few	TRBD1	TGTGCCAGCAGCCCGTGGACAGGGATCCTCCCCGGGGCCAACGTCCTGACTTTC	CASSPWTGILPGANVLTF
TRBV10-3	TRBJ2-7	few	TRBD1	TGTGCCATCAGTGAGTCCCCGGGACAGACCTACGAGCAGTACTTC	CAISESPGQTYEQYF
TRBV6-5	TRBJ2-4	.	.	TGTGCCAGCAGTTACTCGCAGGGGGGGATAGCCAAAAACATTCAGTACTTC	CASSYSQGGIAKNIQYF
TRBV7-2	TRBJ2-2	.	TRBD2	TGTGCCAGCAGCGCGCCCGGGACTAGGACGGGAAGGGTCGTCACCGGGGAGCTGTTTTTT	CASSAPGTRTGRVVTGELFF